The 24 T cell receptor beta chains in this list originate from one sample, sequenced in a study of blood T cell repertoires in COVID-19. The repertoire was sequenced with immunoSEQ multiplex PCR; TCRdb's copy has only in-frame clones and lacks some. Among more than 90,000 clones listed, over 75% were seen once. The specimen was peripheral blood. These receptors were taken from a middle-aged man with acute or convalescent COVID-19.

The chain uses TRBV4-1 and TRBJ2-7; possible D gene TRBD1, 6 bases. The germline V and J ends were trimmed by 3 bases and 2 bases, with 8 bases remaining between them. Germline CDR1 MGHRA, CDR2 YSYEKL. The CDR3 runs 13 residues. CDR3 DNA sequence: TGCGCCAGCAGCCAGGGGGCCCCCTACGAGCAGTACTTC. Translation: CASSQGAPYEQYF.

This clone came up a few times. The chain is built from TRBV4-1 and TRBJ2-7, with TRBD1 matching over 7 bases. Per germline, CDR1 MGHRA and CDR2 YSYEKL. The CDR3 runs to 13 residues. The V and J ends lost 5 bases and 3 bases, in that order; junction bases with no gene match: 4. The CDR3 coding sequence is TGCGCCAGCAGCTCCCGGGACAGCTACGAGCAGTACTTC. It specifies CASSSRDSYEQYF.

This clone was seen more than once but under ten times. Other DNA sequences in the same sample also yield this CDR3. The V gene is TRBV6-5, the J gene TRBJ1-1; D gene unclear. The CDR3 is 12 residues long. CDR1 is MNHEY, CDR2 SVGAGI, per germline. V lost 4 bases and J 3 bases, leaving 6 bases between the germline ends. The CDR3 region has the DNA TGTGCCAGCAGTTTACAGCACACTGAAGCTTTCTTT. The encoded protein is CASSLQHTEAFF.

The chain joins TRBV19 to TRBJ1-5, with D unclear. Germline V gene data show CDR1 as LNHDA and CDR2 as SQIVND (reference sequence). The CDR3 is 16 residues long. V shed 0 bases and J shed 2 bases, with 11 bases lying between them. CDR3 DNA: TGTGCCAGTAGTATAGATCTACACAGTCGCAATCAGCCCCAGCATTTT. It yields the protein CASSIDLHSRNQPQHF.

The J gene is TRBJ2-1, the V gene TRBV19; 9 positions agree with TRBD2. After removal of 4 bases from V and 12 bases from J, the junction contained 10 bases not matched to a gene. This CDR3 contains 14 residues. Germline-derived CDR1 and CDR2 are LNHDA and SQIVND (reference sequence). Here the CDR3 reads CASSTAGGPFGQFF. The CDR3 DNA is TGTGCCAGTAGTACGGCGGGAGGGCCATTCGGGCAGTTCTTC.

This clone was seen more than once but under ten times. This chain's CDR3 is CASSLLVGANTEAFF. In DNA form, the CDR3 reads TGCGCCAGCAGCCTTCTCGTGGGGGCGAACACTGAAGCTTTCTTT. The chain links TRBV4-1 to TRBJ1-1, with D possibly being TRBD1 (6 bases). This CDR3 comprises 15 residues. The V end was cut by 4 bases, the J end by 1 base, with 13 bases between. The germline gives CDR1 MGHRA, CDR2 YSYEKL.

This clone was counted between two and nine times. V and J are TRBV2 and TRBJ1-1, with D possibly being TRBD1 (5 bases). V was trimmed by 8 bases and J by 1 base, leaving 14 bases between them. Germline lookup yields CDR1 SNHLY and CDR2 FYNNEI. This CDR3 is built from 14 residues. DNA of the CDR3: TGTGCCAGCGGGAGGAGAGACAGGAACACTGAAGCTTTCTTT. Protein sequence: CASGRRDRNTEAFF.

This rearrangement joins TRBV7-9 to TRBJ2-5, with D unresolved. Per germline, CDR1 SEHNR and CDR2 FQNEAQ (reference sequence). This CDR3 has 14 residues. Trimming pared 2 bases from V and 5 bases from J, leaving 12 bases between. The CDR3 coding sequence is TGTGCCAGCAGCTTACTGGCTAGTGAGGAGACCCAGTACTTC. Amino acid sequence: CASSLLASEETQYF.

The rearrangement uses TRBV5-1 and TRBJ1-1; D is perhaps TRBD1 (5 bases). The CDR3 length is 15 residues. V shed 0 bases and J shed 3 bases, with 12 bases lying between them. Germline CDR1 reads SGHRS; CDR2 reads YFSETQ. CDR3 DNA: TGCGCCAGCAGCTTGGTAGCGGCCAGGGACACTGAAGCTTTCTTT. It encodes CASSLVAARDTEAFF.

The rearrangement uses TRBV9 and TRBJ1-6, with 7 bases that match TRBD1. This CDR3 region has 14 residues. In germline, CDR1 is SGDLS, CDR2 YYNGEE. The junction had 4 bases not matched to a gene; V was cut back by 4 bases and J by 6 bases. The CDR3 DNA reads TGTGCCAGCAGCCTTGACAGGGCTAATTCACCCCTCCACTTT. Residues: CASSLDRANSPLHF.

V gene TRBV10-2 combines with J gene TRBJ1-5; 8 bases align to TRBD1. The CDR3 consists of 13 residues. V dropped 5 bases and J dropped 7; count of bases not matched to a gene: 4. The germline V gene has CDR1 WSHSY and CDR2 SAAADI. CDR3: CASSTDRVQPQHF. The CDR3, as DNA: TGCGCCAGCAGTACGGACAGGGTCCAGCCCCAGCATTTT.

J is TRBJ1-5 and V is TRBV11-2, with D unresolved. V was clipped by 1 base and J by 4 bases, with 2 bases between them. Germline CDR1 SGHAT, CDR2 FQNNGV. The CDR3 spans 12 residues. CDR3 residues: CASSLANQPQHF. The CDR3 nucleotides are TGTGCCAGCAGCTTAGCTAATCAGCCCCAGCATTTT. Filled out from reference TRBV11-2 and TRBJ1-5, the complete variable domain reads EAGVAQSPRYKIIEKRQSVAFWCNPISGHATLYWYQQILGQGPKLLIQFQNNGVVDDSQLPKDRFSAERLKGVDSTLKIQPAKLEDSAVYLCASSLANQPQHFGDGTRLSIL.

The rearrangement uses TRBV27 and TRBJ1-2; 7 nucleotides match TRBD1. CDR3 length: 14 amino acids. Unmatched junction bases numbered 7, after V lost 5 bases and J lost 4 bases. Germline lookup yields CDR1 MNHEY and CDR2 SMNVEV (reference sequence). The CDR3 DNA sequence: TGTGCCAGCAGTCCAACGGGACAGACCTATGGCTACACCTTC. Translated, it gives CASSPTGQTYGYTF.

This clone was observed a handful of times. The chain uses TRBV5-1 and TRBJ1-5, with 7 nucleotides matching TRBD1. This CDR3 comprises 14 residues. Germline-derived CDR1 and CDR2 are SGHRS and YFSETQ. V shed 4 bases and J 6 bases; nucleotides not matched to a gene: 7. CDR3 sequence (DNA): TGCGCCAGCAGCCGCGGGACAGAGGGTCAGCCCCAGCATTTT. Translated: CASSRGTEGQPQHF.

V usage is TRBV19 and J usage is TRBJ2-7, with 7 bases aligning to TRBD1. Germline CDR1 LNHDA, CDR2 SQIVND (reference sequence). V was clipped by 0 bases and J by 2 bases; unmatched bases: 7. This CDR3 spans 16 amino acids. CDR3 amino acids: CASSIDYRGYTYEQYF. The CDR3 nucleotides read TGTGCCAGTAGTATAGATTACAGGGGCTACACCTACGAGCAGTACTTC.

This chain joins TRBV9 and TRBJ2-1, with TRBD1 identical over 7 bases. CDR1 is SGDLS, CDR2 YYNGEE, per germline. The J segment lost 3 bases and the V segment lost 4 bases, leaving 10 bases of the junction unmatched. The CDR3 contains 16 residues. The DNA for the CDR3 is TGTGCCAGCAGCCTAAGCGACAGGGCCAACTACAATGAGCAGTTCTTC. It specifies CASSLSDRANYNEQFF.

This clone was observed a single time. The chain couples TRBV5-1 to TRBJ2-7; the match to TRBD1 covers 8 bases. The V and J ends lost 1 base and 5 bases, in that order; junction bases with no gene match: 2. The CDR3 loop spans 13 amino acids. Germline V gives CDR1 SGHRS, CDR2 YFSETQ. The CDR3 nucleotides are TGCGCCAGCAGCTTGCCAGGGGGCGACGAGCAGTACTTC. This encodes CASSLPGGDEQYF.

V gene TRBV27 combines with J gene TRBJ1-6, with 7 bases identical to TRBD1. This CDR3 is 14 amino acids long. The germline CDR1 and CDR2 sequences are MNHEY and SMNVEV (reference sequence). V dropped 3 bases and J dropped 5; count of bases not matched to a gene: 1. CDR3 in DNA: TGTGCCAGCAGTTTCAGGGGGAATAATTCACCCCTCCACTTT. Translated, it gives CASSFRGNNSPLHF.

The CDR3 DNA reads as TGTGCCAGCAGCTCTGGCGGGATTGAGACCCAGTACTTC. It translates to CASSSGGIETQYF. The chain has TRBV12-3 or TRBV12-4 and TRBJ2-5, with D possibly matching TRBD2 (6 bases). Trimming left V 6 bases short and J 5 bases short, with 13 bases between. The CDR3 totals 13 residues.

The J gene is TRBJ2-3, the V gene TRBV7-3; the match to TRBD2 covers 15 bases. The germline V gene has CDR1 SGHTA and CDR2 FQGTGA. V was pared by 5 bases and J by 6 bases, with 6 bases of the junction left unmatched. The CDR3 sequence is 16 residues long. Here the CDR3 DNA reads TGTGCCAGCAGCCCAGGACTAGCGGGAGGGCCGGATACGCAGTATTTT. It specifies CASSPGLAGGPDTQYF. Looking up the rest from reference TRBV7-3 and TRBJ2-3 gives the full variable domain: GAGVSQTPSNKVTEKGKYVELRCDPISGHTALYWYRQSLGQGPEFLIYFQGTGAADDSGLPNDRFFAVRPEGSVSTLKIQRTERGDSAVYLCASSPGLAGGPDTQYFGPGTRLTVL.

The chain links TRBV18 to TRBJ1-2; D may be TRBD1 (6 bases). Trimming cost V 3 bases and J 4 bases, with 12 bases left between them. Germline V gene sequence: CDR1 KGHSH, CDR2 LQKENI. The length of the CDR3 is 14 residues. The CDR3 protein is CASSPAVTGYGYTF. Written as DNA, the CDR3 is TGTGCCAGCTCACCGGCCGTGACAGGCTATGGCTACACCTTC.

CDR3 residues: CASSYVPPDRSRGYTF. The CDR3 DNA reads as TGTGCCAGCAGTTACGTCCCCCCGGACAGGTCGAGGGGCTACACCTTC. The V gene is TRBV6-5, the J gene TRBJ1-2; TRBD1 matches at 7 bases. Germline V CDR1 and CDR2: MNHEY, SVGAGI. There are 16 residues in the CDR3. V was pared by 2 bases and J by 8 bases, with 14 bases of the junction left unmatched.

The CDR3, as DNA: TGCGCCAGCAGCCCCCTCAGGAATGAAAAACTGTTTTTT. Residues: CASSPLRNEKLFF. This rearrangement joins TRBV5-1 to TRBJ1-4, with no clear D. This CDR3 region has 13 residues. Per the germline V gene, CDR1 is SGHRS and CDR2 is YFSETQ. V was trimmed by 4 bases and J by 5 bases, leaving 9 bases between them.

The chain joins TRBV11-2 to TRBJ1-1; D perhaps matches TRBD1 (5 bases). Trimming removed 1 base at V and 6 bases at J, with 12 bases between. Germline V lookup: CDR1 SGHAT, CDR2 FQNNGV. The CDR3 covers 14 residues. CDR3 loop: CASSLAGGVSEAFF. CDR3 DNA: TGTGCCAGCAGCTTAGCGGGGGGGGTATCTGAAGCTTTCTTT.